The next 32 T cell receptor beta chains were all read from a single sample in a study of cytomegalovirus exposure and HLA in healthy donors. Primers for the PCR totalled 60 Vbeta and 13 Jbeta. Sequencing used immunoSEQ multiplex PCR; TCRdb keeps in-frame clones, though not all of them. Counted here are some 200,000 clones, more than 85% occurring once; the ten biggest clones make up 0.95% to 1.1%. Specimen: PBMCs. Receptors were obtained from a woman aged 18-35 years in good health and CMV-seronegative.

The rearrangement joins TRBV28 to TRBJ2-1, with TRBD1 matching over 7 bases. With 5 bases clipped from V and 14 bases from J, the junction kept 9 bases outside the gene matches. The CDR3 has 12 amino acids. Germline V gene lookup returns CDR1 MDHEN and CDR2 SYDVKM. The CDR3 sequence is CASSTRQGQEFF. Here the CDR3 DNA reads TGTGCCAGCAGTACCCGACAGGGACAAGAGTTCTTC.

The chain combines TRBV7-8 with TRBJ1-6, with D unclear. Germline lookup yields CDR1 SGHVS and CDR2 FQNEAQ. The CDR3 is 14 residues long. Trimming stripped 1 base from V and 6 bases from J, with 7 bases between. The CDR3 region has the DNA TGTGCCAGCAGCTTAGTGGCCCCTAATTCACCCCTCCACTTT. Encoded protein: CASSLVAPNSPLHF.

The genes are TRBV5-1 and TRBJ2-1, with 9 bases lining up with TRBD1. From germline, CDR1 is SGHRS and CDR2 YFSETQ. V trimming: 4 bases; J trimming: 7 bases; junction bases outside the gene matches: 6. The CDR3 runs 14 residues. The CDR3 sequence is CASSEPGQGNEQFF. The CDR3 nucleotides are TGCGCCAGCAGCGAACCGGGACAGGGAAATGAGCAGTTCTTC.

The rearrangement links TRBV6-5 to TRBJ1-4, with D possibly TRBD1 on 6 matching bases. The CDR3 runs to 14 residues. Germline V CDR1 and CDR2: MNHEY, SVGAGI. V gave up 7 bases and J gave up 0 bases, with 9 bases separating them. For the CDR3, the DNA is TGTGCCAGCACCCGGACAGCAACTAATGAAAAACTGTTTTTT. It specifies CASTRTATNEKLFF.

This chain joins TRBV7-9 and TRBJ2-1, with a tentative D call TRBD2 (6 bases). Trimming removed 5 bases from V and 6 bases from J, with 17 bases in between. The germline CDR1 and CDR2 sequences are SEHNR and FQNEAQ (reference sequence). The CDR3 is made up of 15 amino acids. The CDR3 nucleotides read TGTGCCAGCAGCAACGGACTACTCCCCCCCAATGAGCAGTTCTTC. It specifies CASSNGLLPPNEQFF.

The J gene is TRBJ1-2, the V gene TRBV6-1, with TRBD1 as a possible D gene (5 bases). The germline V gene encodes CDR1 MNHNS and CDR2 SASEGT. The ends were cut back, 2 bases at V and 3 bases at J, with 19 bases in the middle. CDR3 size: 17 residues. DNA for the CDR3: TGTGCCAGCAGTGAAAGTCCTAACTCGGGGGAAGACTATGGCTACACCTTC. Its translation: CASSESPNSGEDYGYTF.

This sequence joins TRBV28 and TRBJ1-4; 8 bases are a match to TRBD1. With V trimmed by 3 bases and J by 6 bases, 0 bases remained unmatched. In germline, CDR1 is MDHEN, CDR2 SYDVKM. This CDR3 comprises 13 residues. Here the CDR3 DNA reads TGTGCCAGCAGTTTGGACAGGGATGAAAAACTGTTTTTT. Its translation is CASSLDRDEKLFF.

The rearrangement links TRBV5-1 to TRBJ2-1; D is possibly TRBD2 (5 bases). CDR1 and CDR2 (germline): SGHRS, YFSETQ. Trimming pared 5 bases from V and 1 base from J, leaving 13 bases between. This CDR3 has 15 amino acids. The CDR3 bases are TGCGCCAGCAGAATCGCCGGGGTATCCTACAATGAGCAGTTCTTC. Residues: CASRIAGVSYNEQFF.

V and J are TRBV7-9 and TRBJ2-7; 12 positions agree with TRBD2. V was pared by 5 bases and J by 0 bases, with 5 bases of the junction left unmatched. CDR1 is SEHNR and CDR2 is FQNEAQ in the germline V gene (reference sequence). The CDR3 totals 16 residues. The CDR3 nucleotides read TGTGCCAGCAGCCCTGCACTAGCGGGGGGCTCCTACGAGCAGTACTTC. It translates to CASSPALAGGSYEQYF.

The chain carries TRBV11-3 and TRBJ2-5; D possibly corresponds to TRBD2 (6 bases). This CDR3 spans 13 amino acids. Germline lookup yields CDR1 SGHNT and CDR2 YENEEA. The ends were cut back, 5 bases at V and 1 base at J, with 8 bases in the middle. The CDR3 sequence is CASSGDFQETQYF. As DNA, the CDR3 is TGTGCCAGCAGCGGGGACTTCCAAGAGACCCAGTACTTC.

The V and J genes are TRBV11-2 and TRBJ2-3; 13 nucleotides align to TRBD2. The ends lost 5 bases at V and 2 bases at J; junction bases unmatched: 7. CDR1 and CDR2 (germline): SGHAT, FQNNGV. The CDR3 covers 17 residues. This CDR3 reads CASSPIGTSGNTDTQYF. The CDR3 nucleotides are TGTGCCAGCAGCCCTATTGGGACTAGCGGGAACACAGATACGCAGTATTTT.

This chain links TRBV6-1 with TRBJ2-7; 8 bases match TRBD2. The CDR3 covers 14 residues. After removal of 4 bases from V and 3 bases from J, the junction contained 5 bases not matched to a gene. CDR1 MNHNS and CDR2 SASEGT come from the germline V gene. This CDR3 reads CASSAPGLVYEQYF. Here the CDR3 DNA reads TGTGCCAGCAGTGCCCCGGGACTAGTCTACGAGCAGTACTTC.

The chain carries TRBV2 and TRBJ2-7, with 8 bases matching TRBD1. The CDR3 covers 17 residues. V shed 0 bases, J shed 6 bases, and the junction held 13 bases outside the gene matches. Germline V gene data show CDR1 as SNHLY and CDR2 as FYNNEI. This chain's CDR3 is CASSEAFGQGARGEQYF. In nucleotides, the CDR3 is TGTGCCAGCAGTGAAGCGTTTGGACAGGGCGCTAGGGGCGAGCAGTACTTC.

The chain carries TRBV2 and TRBJ2-7; 9 nucleotides line up with TRBD2. CDR3 length: 13 residues. Trimming at V came to 10 bases and at J to 2 bases, leaving 6 bases not matched to a gene. Germline CDR1 and CDR2: SNHLY and FYNNEI. The CDR3 spells CATAPSGAYEQYF. The DNA of the CDR3 is TGTGCCACCGCACCTAGCGGGGCCTACGAGCAGTACTTC.

The CDR3 nucleotides are TGTGCCAGCAGCCCAATTGGGGGGGAGAGTGAAAAACTGTTTTTT. Its translation is CASSPIGGESEKLFF. This chain uses TRBV7-9 with TRBJ1-4, with a weak D call TRBD1 (5 bases). CDR1 is SEHNR, CDR2 FQNEAQ, per germline (reference sequence). V gave up 5 bases and J gave up 7 bases, with 17 bases separating them. The CDR3 runs 15 residues.

The chain uses TRBV19 and TRBJ2-7, with 7 positions matching TRBD1. The length of the CDR3 is 13 residues. V dropped 9 bases and J dropped 0; count of bases not matched to a gene: 5. Germline CDR1 and CDR2: LNHDA and SQIVND (reference sequence). Here the CDR3 reads CASRQGSSYEQYF. The CDR3 nucleotides read TGTGCCAGCAGACAGGGTAGCTCCTACGAGCAGTACTTC. Based on the CDR3 plus reference TRBV19 and TRBJ2-7, the full variable domain is DGGITQSPKYLFRKEGQNVTLSCEQNLNHDAMYWYRQDPGQGLRLIYYSQIVNDFQKGDIAEGYSVSREKKESFPLTVTSAQKNPTAFYLCASRQGSSYEQYFGPGTRLTVT.

The chain recombines TRBV7-7 with TRBJ2-5, with 7 nucleotides matching TRBD2. Germline V gene sequence: CDR1 SSHAT, CDR2 FNYEAQ (reference sequence). Unmatched junction bases numbered 8, after V lost 5 bases and J lost 5 bases. This CDR3 spans 14 amino acids. The CDR3 is CASSLSGFGETQYF. The CDR3 region has the DNA TGTGCCAGCAGCCTTAGCGGGTTTGGGGAGACCCAGTACTTC.

This chain connects TRBV13 to TRBJ2-5, with 12 bases aligning to TRBD2. The better agreement between TRBJ2-7 and the DNA end casts doubt on the J call. Germline CDR1 reads PRHDT; CDR2 reads FYEKMQ (reference sequence). The length of the CDR3 is 15 residues. The CDR3 sequence is CASSSTSGRSYEQYF. Written as DNA, the CDR3 is TGTGCCAGCAGCTCGACTAGCGGGAGATCCTACGAGCAGTACTTC.

The chain carries TRBV27 and TRBJ1-5; 7 bases fit TRBD1. CDR3 size: 18 residues. V lost 4 bases and J lost 4; bases outside the gene matches: 16. Germline V gene data show CDR1 as MNHEY and CDR2 as SMNVEV (reference sequence). CDR3 in amino acids: CASSSYTKGAGENQPQHF. As DNA, the CDR3 is TGTGCCAGCAGTTCCTATACCAAGGGGGCCGGGGAGAATCAGCCCCAGCATTTT.

The V gene is TRBV14, the J gene TRBJ2-5, with 10 bases identical to TRBD1. Germline CDR1 SGHDN, CDR2 FVKESK. The ends lost 0 bases at V and 1 base at J; junction bases unmatched: 14. The CDR3 runs to 20 residues. CDR3 amino acids: CASSQDWGQGPGYPQETQYF. CDR3 DNA: TGTGCCAGCAGCCAAGATTGGGGACAGGGGCCAGGATACCCCCAAGAGACCCAGTACTTC.

The rearrangement joins TRBV7-9 to TRBJ2-5, with TRBD2 identical over 12 bases. Germline assignment: CDR1 SEHNR and CDR2 FQNEAQ (reference sequence). J lost 1 base, V lost 2 bases, and 5 bases had no gene match. This CDR3 is 17 amino acids long. In DNA form, the CDR3 reads TGTGCCAGCAGCTTAAGTGCTAGCGGGAGGGTCCAAGAGACCCAGTACTTC. This codes for CASSLSASGRVQETQYF.

The gene calls are TRBV21-1 and TRBJ2-1; whether TRBD2, the table's D call, matches the DNA was not checked. TRBV21-1 is assigned pseudogene status. The CDR3 is made up of 19 amino acids. The CDR3 here is CASSSRLAGDPRTHNEQFF. In DNA form, the CDR3 reads TGTGCCAGCAGCTCACGGCTAGCGGGAGATCCCAGAACTCACAATGAGCAGTTCTTC.

This clone occurred a few times. The chain has TRBV2 and TRBJ2-3; no reliable D call. The germline V and J ends were trimmed by 5 bases and 3 bases, with 9 bases remaining between them. The CDR3 sequence is 13 residues long. The V gene's germline CDR1 is SNHLY and CDR2 FYNNEI. This chain's CDR3 is CASSPPFTDTQYF. CDR3 in DNA: TGTGCCAGCAGTCCTCCTTTTACAGATACGCAGTATTTT.

The gene calls are TRBV2 and TRBJ1-6, with D uncertain. The CDR3 is made up of 13 amino acids. CDR1 is SNHLY and CDR2 is FYNNEI in the germline V gene. Trimming cost V 5 bases and J 6 bases, with 8 bases left between them. The CDR3: CASSLTFNSPLHF. In DNA, the CDR3 is TGTGCCAGCAGTCTAACTTTTAATTCACCCCTCCACTTT.

The chain employs TRBV4-3 and TRBJ2-7, with D uncertain. Germline V gene sequence: CDR1 LGHNA, CDR2 YSLEER. Trimming shortened V by 1 base and J by 3 bases, and 13 bases separated the two germline ends. This CDR3 region has 15 residues. For the CDR3, the DNA is TGCGCCAGCAGCCAAGTCCGGAGCCCTCTCTACGAGCAGTACTTC. Residues: CASSQVRSPLYEQYF.

This rearrangement joins TRBV18 to TRBJ1-1; 10 bases fit TRBD1. Germline values: CDR1 KGHSH, CDR2 LQKENI. V shed 5 bases, J shed 4 bases, and the junction held 7 bases outside the gene matches. The CDR3 covers 15 residues. CDR3 residues: CASSSGTGVGTEAFF. The CDR3, as DNA: TGTGCCAGCTCATCCGGGACAGGGGTCGGCACTGAAGCTTTCTTT.

V and J are TRBV18 and TRBJ2-4, with D perhaps matching TRBD2 (5 bases). The CDR3 extends over 15 amino acids. The germline V gene encodes CDR1 KGHSH and CDR2 LQKENI. V lost 2 bases and J lost 6, with 14 bases in between. The CDR3 region is CASSPSRQAGNIQYF. DNA of the CDR3: TGTGCCAGCTCACCATCACGGCAGGCGGGAAACATTCAGTACTTC. Filled out from reference TRBV18 and TRBJ2-4, the complete variable domain reads NAGVMQNPRHLVRRRGQEARLRCSPMKGHSHVYWYRQLPEEGLKFMVYLQKENIIDESGMPKERFSAEFPKEGPSILRIQQVVRGDSAAYFCASSPSRQAGNIQYFGAGTRLSVL.

A few counts support this clone. Here the CDR3 DNA reads TGTGCCAGCGGGGAACAATCGGGACAGGGAGCTTTCTTT. Its protein is CASGEQSGQGAFF. J is TRBJ1-1 and V is TRBV25-1, with TRBD1 identical over 9 bases. The V segment lost 8 bases and the J segment 10 bases; nucleotides outside the gene matches: 11. This CDR3 comprises 13 residues. CDR1 and CDR2 (germline): MGHDK, SYGVNS.

Concerning this clone: Its ends do not fully match the called genes, so a read error is possible. The chain combines TRBV7-9 with TRBJ1-1, with D tentatively TRBD1 (6 bases). The CDR3 has 19 amino acids. Germline CDR1 reads SEHNR; CDR2 reads FQNEAQ (reference sequence). The CDR3 nucleotides are TGTTCCAGCACTTTTCCCAAGGAGGGGGGGGGTATCGTGGACACTGAAGCTTTCTTT. It codes for CSSTFPKEGGGIVDTEAFF.

This clone has a single count. The rearrangement uses TRBV29-1 and TRBJ2-1; TRBD2 matches 7 bases. Trimming took 0 bases from V and 1 from J; bases not matched to a gene: 9. This CDR3 comprises 17 residues. Germline V gene lookup returns CDR1 SQVTM and CDR2 ANQGSEA. The CDR3 spells CSVEDYGRGGSYNEQFF. In DNA form, the CDR3 reads TGCAGCGTTGAAGATTACGGTAGGGGAGGGTCCTACAATGAGCAGTTCTTC.

The table lists this clone with a count of one. The chain employs TRBV29-1 and TRBJ2-7, with a tentative D call TRBD2 (5 bases). Deletions cut 3 bases from V and 4 bases from J, with 7 bases between. Germline V gene lookup returns CDR1 SQVTM and CDR2 ANQGSEA. The CDR3 loop spans 11 amino acids. CDR3 DNA sequence: TGCAGCGTTGATGCGGGTTACGAGCAGTACTTC. Protein: CSVDAGYEQYF.

The chain combines TRBV27 with TRBJ2-3, with D possibly TRBD2 on 6 matching bases. The CDR3 totals 18 residues. Looked up from germline, CDR1 is MNHEY and CDR2 is SMNVEV (reference sequence). Trimming shortened V by 6 bases and J by 1 base, and 23 bases separated the two germline ends. CDR3 loop: CASSPAPPSARRTDTQYF. DNA of the CDR3: TGTGCCAGCAGCCCTGCCCCTCCTAGCGCCCGACGCACAGATACGCAGTATTTT.